The rows below give T cell receptor beta chains drawn from one sample of a study of shared clonotypes between healthy human individuals. Repertoires were generated with immunoSEQ multiplex PCR, while TCRdb's copy carries only in-frame clones and drops some. The table records 1.5 million to 1.9 million clones, roughly 98% of them present only once. Sequencing used naive CD4+ T cells sorted from blood. Receptor source: a man younger than 45 in good health. The CDR3 runs from the conserved cysteine through the conserved F or W. The order of the fields is clone size, V gene, J gene, D gene, CDR3 DNA, CDR3 protein. D genes are given only for firm matches. Size is omitted from some rows. Given values are once, few, many or a class for expanded clones.

>-|TRBV30|TRBJ2-7|-
TGTGCCTGGGGGGACACCTCCTACGAGCAGTACTTC
CAWGDTSYEQYF
>-|TRBV6-1|TRBJ2-7|TRBD1
TGTGCCAGCAGTTTGGGACAGCTTACCTACGAGCAGTACTTC
CASSLGQLTYEQYF
>-|TRBV2|TRBJ1-1|-
TGTGCCAGCAGTGAACAGGGGCTGGTGACGGGAGCTTTCTTT
CASSEQGLVTGAFF
>-|TRBV9|TRBJ1-1|TRBD1
TGTGCCAGCAGCGTCCGGGACAGGGGTAACACTGAAGCTTTCTTT
CASSVRDRGNTEAFF
>once|TRBV2|TRBJ2-1|-
TGTGCCAGCACCCTATCTCTATTGGATGAGCAGTTCTTC
CASTLSLLDEQFF
>once|TRBV9|TRBJ2-2|TRBD1
TGTGCCAGCAGCCGGAGACAGGGGAACACCGGGGAGCTGTTTTTT
CASSRRQGNTGELFF
>-|TRBV4-1|TRBJ2-1|TRBD1
TGCGCCAGCAGCCAACAGGGGGCCTCCTACAATGAGCAGTTCTTC
CASSQQGASYNEQFF
>once|TRBV18|TRBJ2-3|-
TGTGCCAGCTCACCACCGGGGGTGGTGGGAGATACGCAGTATTTT
CASSPPGVVGDTQYF
>once|TRBV5-6|TRBJ2-3|TRBD2
TGTGCCAGCAGCTTGGTAGGACTAGTGACAGATACGCAGTATTTT
CASSLVGLVTDTQYF
>-|TRBV5-4|TRBJ2-3|-
TGTGCCAGCACCGACGGAGCGGCAGATACGCAGTATTTT
CASTDGAADTQYF
>-|TRBV9|TRBJ2-5|-
TGTGCCAGCAGCCACGGGACCGCGGAGACCCAGTACTTC
CASSHGTAETQYF
>-|TRBV5-6|TRBJ2-7|-
TGTGCCAGCAGCTGGAGGACGGCGAACTACGAGCAGTACTTC
CASSWRTANYEQYF
>-|TRBV11-3|TRBJ2-5|-
TGTGCCAGCAGTGAGGGGCAAGAGACCCAGTACTTC
CASSEGQETQYF
>-|TRBV14|TRBJ2-5|TRBD2
TGTGCCAGCAGCCAAGTCATCTTTGGACTAGCGGAAGAGACCCAGTACTTC
CASSQVIFGLAEETQYF